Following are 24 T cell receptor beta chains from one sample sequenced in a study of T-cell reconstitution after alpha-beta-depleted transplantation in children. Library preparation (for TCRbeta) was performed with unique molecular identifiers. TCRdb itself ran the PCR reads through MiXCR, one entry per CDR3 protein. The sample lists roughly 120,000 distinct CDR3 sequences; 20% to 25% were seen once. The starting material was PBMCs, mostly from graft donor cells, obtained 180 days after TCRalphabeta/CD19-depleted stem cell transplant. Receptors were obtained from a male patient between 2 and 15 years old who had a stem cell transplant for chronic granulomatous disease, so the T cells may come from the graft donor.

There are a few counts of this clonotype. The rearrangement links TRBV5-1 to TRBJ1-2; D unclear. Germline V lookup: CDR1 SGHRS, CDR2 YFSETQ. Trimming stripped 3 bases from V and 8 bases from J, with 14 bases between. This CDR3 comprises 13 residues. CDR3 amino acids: CASSSEVFQGYTF. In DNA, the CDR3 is TGCGCCAGCAGCTCGGAAGTATTTCAAGGCTACACCTTC.

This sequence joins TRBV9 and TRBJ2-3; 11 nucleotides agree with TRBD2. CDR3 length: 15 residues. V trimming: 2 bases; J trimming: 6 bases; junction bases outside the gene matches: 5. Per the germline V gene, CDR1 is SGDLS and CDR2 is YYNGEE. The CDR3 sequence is CASSVDTSGSDTQYF. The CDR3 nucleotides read TGTGCCAGCAGCGTCGATACTAGCGGGAGCGATACGCAGTATTTT.

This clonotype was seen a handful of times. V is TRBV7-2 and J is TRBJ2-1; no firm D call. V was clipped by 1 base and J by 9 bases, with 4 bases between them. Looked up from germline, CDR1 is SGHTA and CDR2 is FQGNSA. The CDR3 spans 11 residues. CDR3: CASSLEVEQFF. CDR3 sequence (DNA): TGTGCCAGCAGCTTAGAAGTTGAGCAGTTCTTC. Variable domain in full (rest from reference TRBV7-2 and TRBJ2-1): GAGVSQSPSNKVTEKGKDVELRCDPISGHTALYWYRQSLGQGLEFLIYFQGNSAPDKSGLPSDRFSAERTGGSVSTLTIQRTQQEDSAVYLCASSLEVEQFFGPGTRLTVL.

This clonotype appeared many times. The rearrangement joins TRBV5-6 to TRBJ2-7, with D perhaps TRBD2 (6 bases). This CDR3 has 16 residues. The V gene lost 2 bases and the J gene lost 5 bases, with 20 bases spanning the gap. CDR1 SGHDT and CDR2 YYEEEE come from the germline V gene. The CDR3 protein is CASSFPGGGDHDEQYF. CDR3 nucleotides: TGTGCCAGCAGCTTTCCCGGCGGCGGGGACCACGACGAGCAGTACTTC.

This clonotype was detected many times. In DNA form, the CDR3 reads TGTGCCATCGGACAGGGGTCTTTCTACGAGCAGTACTTC. The encoded protein is CAIGQGSFYEQYF. This chain connects TRBV10-3 to TRBJ2-7, with 9 bases identical to TRBD1. The CDR3 sequence is 13 residues long. The germline gives CDR1 ENHRY, CDR2 SYGVKD. Trimming cost V 8 bases and J 3 bases; bases outside gene matches: 5.

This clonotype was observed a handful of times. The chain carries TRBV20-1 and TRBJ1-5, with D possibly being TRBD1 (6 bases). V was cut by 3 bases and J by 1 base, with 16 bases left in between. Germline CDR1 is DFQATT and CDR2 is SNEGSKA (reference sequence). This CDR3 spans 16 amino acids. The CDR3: CSASSLGGGSNQPQHF. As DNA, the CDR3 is TGCAGTGCTAGTTCCCTTGGGGGCGGAAGCAATCAGCCCCAGCATTTT.

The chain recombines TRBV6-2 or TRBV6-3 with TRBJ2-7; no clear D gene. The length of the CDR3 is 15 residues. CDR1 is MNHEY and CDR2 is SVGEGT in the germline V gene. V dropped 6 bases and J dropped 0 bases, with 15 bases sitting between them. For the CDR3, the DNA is TGTGCCAGCAGCCGCGGACGAGCGAACTCCTACGAGCAGTACTTC. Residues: CASSRGRANSYEQYF.

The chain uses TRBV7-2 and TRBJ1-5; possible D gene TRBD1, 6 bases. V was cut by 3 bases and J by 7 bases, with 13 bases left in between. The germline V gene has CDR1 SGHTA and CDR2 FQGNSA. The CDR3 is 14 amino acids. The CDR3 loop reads CASSLQGIQQPQHF. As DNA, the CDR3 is TGTGCCAGCAGCTTGCAGGGGATCCAACAGCCCCAGCATTTT.

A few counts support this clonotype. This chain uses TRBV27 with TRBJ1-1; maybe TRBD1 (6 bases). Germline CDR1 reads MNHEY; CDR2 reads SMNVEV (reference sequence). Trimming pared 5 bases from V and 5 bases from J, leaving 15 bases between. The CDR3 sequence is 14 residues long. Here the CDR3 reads CASSITGRFTEAFF. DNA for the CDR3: TGTGCCAGCAGTATAACAGGGAGGTTTACTGAAGCTTTCTTT.

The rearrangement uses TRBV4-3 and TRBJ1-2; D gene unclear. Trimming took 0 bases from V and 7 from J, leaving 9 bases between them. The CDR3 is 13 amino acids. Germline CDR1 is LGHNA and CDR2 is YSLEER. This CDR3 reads CASSQDLGLGYTF. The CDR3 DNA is TGCGCCAGCAGCCAAGATCTGGGTCTTGGCTACACCTTC.

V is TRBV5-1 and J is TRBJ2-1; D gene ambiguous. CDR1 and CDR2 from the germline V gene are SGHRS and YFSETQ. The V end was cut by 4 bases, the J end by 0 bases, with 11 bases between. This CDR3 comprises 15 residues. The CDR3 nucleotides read TGCGCCAGCAGCAGGAGCAGGAGCTCCTACAATGAGCAGTTCTTC. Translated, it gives CASSRSRSSYNEQFF. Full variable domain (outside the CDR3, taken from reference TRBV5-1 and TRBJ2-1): KAGVTQTPRYLIKTRGQQVTLSCSPISGHRSVSWYQQTPGQGLQFLFEYFSETQRNKGNFPGRFSGRQFSNSRSEMNVSTLELGDSALYLCASSRSRSSYNEQFFGPGTRLTVL.

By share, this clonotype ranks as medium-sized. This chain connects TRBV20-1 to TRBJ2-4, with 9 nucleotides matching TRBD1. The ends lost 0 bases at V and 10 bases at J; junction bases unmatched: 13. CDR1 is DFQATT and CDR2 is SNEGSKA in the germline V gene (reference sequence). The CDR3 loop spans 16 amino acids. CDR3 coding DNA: TGCAGTGCTAGAGATTCCCGTGATGGGACAGGGAAAATTCAGTACTTC. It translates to CSARDSRDGTGKIQYF.

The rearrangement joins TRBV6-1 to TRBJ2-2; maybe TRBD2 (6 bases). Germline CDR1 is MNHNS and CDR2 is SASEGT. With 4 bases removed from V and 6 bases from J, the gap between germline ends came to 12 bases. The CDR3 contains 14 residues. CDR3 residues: CASSALSGAGELFF. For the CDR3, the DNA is TGTGCCAGCAGTGCCCTTAGCGGTGCCGGGGAGCTGTTTTTT.

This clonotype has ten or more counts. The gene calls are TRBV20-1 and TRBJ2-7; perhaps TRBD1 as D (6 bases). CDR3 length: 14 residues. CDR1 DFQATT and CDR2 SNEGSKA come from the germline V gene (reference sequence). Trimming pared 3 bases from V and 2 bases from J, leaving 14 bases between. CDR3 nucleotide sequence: TGCAGTGCTAGTTGGGAAGGGGGACCCTACGAGCAGTACTTC. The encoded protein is CSASWEGGPYEQYF.

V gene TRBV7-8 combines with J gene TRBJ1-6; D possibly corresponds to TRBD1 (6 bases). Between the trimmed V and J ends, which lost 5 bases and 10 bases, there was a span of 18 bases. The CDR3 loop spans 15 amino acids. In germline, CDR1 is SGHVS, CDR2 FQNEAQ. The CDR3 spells CASSSRDTIRSPLHF. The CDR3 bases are TGTGCCAGCAGCAGCCGGGACACCATTAGGTCACCCCTCCACTTT.

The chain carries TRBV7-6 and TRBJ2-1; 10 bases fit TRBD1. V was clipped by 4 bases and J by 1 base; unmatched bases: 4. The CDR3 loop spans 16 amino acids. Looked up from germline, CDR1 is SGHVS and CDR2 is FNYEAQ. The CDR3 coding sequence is TGTGCCAGCAGCTCGGGACAGGGGTATTCCTACAATGAGCAGTTCTTC. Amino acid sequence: CASSSGQGYSYNEQFF.

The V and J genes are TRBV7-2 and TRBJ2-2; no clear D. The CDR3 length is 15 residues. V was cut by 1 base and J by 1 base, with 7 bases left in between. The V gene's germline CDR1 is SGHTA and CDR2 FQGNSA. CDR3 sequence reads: CASSLGSRNTGELFF. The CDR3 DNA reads TGTGCCAGCAGCTTAGGATCCCGGAACACCGGGGAGCTGTTTTTT.

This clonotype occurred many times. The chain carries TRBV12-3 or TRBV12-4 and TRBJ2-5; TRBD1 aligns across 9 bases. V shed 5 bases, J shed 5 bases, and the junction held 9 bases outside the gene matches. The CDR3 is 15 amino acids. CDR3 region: CASSLDRGSQETQYF. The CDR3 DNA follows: TGTGCCAGCAGTCTCGACAGGGGGTCACAGGAGACCCAGTACTTC.

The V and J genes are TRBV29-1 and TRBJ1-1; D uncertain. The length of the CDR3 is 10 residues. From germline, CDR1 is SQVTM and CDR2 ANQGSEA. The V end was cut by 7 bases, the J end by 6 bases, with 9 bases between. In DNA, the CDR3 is TGCAGCGGGGAGCTGGCTGAAGCTTTCTTT. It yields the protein CSGELAEAFF.

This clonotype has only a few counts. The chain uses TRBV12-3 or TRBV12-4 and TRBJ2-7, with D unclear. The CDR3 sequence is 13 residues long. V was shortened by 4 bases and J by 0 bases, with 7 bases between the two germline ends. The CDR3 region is CASSSQSSYEQYF. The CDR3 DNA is TGTGCCAGCAGTTCCCAGAGCTCCTACGAGCAGTACTTC.

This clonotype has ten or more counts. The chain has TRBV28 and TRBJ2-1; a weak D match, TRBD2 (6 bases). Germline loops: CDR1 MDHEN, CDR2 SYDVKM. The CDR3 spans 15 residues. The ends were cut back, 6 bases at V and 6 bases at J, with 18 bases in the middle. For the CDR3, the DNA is TGTGCCAGCAGACGTTCGTGGGGGACTTTCAATGAGCAGTTCTTC. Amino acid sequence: CASRRSWGTFNEQFF.

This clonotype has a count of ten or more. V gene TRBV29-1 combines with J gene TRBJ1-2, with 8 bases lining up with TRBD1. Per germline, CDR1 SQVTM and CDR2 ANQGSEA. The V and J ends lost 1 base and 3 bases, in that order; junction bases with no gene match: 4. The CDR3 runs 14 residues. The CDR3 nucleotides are TGCAGCGTTGAAGCGCAGGGGGCCGACTATGGCTACACCTTC. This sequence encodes CSVEAQGADYGYTF. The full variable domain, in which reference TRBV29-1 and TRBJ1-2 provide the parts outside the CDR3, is SAVISQKPSRDICQRGTSLTIQCQVDSQVTMMFWYRQQPGQSLTLIATANQGSEATYESGFVIDKFPISRPNLTFSTLTVSNMSPEDSSIYLCSVEAQGADYGYTFGSGTRLTVV.

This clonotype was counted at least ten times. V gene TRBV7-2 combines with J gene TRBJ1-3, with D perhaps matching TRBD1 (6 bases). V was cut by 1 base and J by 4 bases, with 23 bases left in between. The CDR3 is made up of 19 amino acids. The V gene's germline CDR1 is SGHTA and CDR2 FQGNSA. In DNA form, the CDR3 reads TGTGCCAGCAGCTTAGGGCGAGGGGGAATCGATGCTATCGGAAACACCATATATTTT. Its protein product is CASSLGRGGIDAIGNTIYF.

CDR3 protein: CASSYGQGGITDTQYF. CDR3 nucleotide sequence: TGTGCCAGCAGCTACGGACAGGGTGGAATCACAGATACGCAGTATTTT. The chain joins TRBV7-6 to TRBJ2-3; TRBD1 agrees at 8 bases. V lost 4 bases and J lost 2; bases outside the gene matches: 8. CDR3 length: 16 residues. Germline V gene lookup returns CDR1 SGHVS and CDR2 FNYEAQ.